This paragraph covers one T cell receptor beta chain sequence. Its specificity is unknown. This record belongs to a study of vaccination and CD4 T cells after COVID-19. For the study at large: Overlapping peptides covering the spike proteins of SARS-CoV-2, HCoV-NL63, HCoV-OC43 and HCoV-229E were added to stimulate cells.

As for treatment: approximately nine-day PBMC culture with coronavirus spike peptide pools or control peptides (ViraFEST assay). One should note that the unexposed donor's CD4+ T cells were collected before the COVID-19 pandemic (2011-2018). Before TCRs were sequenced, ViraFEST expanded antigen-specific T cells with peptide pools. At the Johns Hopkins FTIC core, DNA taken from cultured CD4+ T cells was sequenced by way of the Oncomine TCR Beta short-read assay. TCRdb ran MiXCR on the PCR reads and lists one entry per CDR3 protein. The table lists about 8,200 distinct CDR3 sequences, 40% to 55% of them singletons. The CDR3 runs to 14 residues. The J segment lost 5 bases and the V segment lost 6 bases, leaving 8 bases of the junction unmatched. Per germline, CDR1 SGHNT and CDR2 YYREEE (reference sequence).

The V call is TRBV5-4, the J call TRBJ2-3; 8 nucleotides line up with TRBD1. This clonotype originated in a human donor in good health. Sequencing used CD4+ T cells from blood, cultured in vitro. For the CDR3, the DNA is TGTGCCAGCACCCGGACAGGGTCAGGAGATACGCAGTATTTT. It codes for CASTRTGSGDTQYF.